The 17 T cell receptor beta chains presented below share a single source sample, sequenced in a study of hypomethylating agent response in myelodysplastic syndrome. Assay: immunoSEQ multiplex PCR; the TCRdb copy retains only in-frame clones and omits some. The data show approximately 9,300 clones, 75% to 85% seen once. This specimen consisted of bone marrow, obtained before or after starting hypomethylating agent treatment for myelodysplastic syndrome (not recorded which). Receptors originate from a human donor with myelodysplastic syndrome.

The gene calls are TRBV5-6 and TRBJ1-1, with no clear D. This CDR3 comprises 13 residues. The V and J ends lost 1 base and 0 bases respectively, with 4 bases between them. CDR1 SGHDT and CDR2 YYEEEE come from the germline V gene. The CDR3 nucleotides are TGTGCCAGCAGCTTGCCCCTGAACACTGAAGCTTTCTTT. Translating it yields CASSLPLNTEAFF.

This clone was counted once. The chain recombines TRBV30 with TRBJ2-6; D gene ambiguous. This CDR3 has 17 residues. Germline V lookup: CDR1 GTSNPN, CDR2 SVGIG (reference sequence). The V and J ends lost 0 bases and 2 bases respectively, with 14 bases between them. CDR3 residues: CAWSVILPDPGANVLTF. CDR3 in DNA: TGTGCCTGGAGTGTAATTCTCCCTGATCCTGGGGCCAACGTCCTGACTTTC.

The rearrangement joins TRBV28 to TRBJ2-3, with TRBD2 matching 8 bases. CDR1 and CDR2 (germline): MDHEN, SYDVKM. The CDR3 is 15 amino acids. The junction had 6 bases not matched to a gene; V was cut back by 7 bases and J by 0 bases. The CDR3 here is CASIPRGGSTDTQYF. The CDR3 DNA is TGTGCCAGCATCCCCCGGGGGGGAAGCACAGATACGCAGTATTTT.

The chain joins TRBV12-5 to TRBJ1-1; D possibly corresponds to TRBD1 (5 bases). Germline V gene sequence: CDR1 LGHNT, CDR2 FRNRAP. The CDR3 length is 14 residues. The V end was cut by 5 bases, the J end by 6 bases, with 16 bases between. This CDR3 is CASGETRGVAEAFF. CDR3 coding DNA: TGTGCTAGTGGTGAGACAAGGGGTGTCGCTGAAGCTTTCTTT. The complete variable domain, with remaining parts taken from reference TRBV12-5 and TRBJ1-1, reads DARVTQTPRHKVTEMGQEVTMRCQPILGHNTVFWYRQTMMQGLELLAYFRNRAPLDDSGMPKDRFSAEMPDATLATLKIQPSEPRDSAVYFCASGETRGVAEAFFGQGTRLTVV.

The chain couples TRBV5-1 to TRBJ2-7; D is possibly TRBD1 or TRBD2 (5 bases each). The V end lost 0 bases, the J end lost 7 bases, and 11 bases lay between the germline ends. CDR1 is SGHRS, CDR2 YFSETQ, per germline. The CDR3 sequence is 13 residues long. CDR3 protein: CASSLAGTGEQYF. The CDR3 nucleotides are TGCGCCAGCAGCTTGGCCGGGACGGGGGAGCAGTACTTC.

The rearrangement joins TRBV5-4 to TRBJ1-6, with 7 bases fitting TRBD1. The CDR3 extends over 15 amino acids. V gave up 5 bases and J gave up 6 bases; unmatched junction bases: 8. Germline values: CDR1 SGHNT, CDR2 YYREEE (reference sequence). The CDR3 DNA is TGTGCCAGCAGTCGTACAGGGGATTTTAATTCACCCCTCCACTTT. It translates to CASSRTGDFNSPLHF. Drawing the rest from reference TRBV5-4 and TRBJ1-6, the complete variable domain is ETGVTQSPTHLIKTRGQQVTLRCSSQSGHNTVSWYQQALGQGPQFIFQYYREEENGRGNFPPRFSGLQFPNYSSELNVNALELDDSALYLCASSRTGDFNSPLHFGNGTRLTVT.

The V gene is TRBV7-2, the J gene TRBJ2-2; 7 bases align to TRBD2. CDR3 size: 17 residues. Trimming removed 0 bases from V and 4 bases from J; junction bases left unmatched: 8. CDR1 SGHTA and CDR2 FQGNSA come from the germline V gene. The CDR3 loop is CASSLASGGGITGELFF. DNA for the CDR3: TGTGCCAGCAGCTTAGCGTCGGGGGGAGGGATCACCGGGGAGCTGTTTTTT.

CDR3 amino acids: CASSQESTGRTDTQYF. CDR3 coding DNA: TGCGCCAGCAGCCAAGAAAGTACAGGGAGGACAGATACGCAGTATTTT. The V and J genes are TRBV4-1 and TRBJ2-3; D tentatively fits TRBD1 or TRBD2 (6 bases each). V was shortened by 0 bases and J by 3 bases, with 13 bases between the two germline ends. CDR3 length: 16 residues. Germline-derived CDR1 and CDR2 are MGHRA and YSYEKL.

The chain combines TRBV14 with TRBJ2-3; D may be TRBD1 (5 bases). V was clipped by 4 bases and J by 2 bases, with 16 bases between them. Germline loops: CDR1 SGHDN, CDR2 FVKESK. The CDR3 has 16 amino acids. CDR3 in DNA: TGTGCCAGCAGCCTCTACTGGGGCGGCTCCACAGATACGCAGTATTTT. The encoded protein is CASSLYWGGSTDTQYF.

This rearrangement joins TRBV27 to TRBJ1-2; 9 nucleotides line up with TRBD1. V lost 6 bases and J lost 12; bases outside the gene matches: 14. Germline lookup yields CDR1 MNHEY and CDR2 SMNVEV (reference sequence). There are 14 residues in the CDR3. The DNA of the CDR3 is TGTGCCAGCAGGTTCGGTCGGGGACAGGGTATCGACACCTTC. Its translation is CASRFGRGQGIDTF.

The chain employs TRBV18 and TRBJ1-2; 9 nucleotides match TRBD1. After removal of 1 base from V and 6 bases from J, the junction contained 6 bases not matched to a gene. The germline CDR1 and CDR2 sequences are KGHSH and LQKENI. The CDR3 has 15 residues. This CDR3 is CASSPRDRGRDGYTF. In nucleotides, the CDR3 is TGTGCCAGCTCACCACGTGACAGGGGGAGGGATGGCTACACCTTC.

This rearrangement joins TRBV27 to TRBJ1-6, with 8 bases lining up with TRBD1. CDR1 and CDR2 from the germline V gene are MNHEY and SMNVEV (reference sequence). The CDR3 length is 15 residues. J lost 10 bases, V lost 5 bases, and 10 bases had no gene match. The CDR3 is CASSTWTGKRSPLHF. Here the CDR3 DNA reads TGTGCCAGCAGTACCTGGACAGGGAAAAGATCACCCCTCCACTTT.

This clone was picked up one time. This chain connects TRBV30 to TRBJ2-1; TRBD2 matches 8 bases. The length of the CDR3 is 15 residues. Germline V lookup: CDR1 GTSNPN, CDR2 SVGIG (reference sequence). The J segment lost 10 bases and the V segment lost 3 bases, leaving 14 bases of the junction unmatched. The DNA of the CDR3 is TGTGCCTGGAGGGCAGCTAGCGGGCCTTGGGGAGAGCAGTTCTTC. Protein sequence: CAWRAASGPWGEQFF.

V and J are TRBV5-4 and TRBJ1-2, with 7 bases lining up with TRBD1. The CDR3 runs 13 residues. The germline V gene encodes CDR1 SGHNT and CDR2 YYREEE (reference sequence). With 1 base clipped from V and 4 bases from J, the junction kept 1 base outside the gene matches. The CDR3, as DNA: TGTGCCAGCAGCTTGCCAGGGGGCTATGGCTACACCTTC. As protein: CASSLPGGYGYTF.

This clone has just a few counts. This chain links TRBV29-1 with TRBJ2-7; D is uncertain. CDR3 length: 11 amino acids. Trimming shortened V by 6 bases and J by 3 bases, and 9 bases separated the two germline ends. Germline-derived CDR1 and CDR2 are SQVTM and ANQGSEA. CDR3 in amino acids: CSVQVIYEQYF. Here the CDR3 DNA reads TGCAGCGTCCAGGTTATCTACGAGCAGTACTTC.

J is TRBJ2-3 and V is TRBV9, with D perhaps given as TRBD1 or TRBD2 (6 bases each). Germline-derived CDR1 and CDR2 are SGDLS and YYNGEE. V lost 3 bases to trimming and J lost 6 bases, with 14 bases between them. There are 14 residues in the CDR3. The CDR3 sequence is CASSAGGGLDTQYF. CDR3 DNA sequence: TGTGCCAGCAGCGCAGGTGGGGGGCTGGATACGCAGTATTTT.

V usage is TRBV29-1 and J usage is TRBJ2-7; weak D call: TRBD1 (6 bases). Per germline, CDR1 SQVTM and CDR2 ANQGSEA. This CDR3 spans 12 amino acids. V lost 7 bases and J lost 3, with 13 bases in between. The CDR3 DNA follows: TGCAGCGCAGGGACATCTAACTACGAGCAGTACTTC. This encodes CSAGTSNYEQYF.